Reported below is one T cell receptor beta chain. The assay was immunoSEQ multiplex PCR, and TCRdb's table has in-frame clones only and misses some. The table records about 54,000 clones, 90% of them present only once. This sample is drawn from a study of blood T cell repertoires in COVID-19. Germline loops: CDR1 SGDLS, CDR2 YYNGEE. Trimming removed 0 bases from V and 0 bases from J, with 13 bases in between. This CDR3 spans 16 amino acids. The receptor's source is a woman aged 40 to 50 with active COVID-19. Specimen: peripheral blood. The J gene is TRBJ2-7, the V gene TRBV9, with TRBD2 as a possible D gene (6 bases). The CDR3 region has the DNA TGTGCCAGCAGCGTAGCTGGGGGGTTTGTCTCCTACGAGCAGTACTTC. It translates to CASSVAGGFVSYEQYF.